Reported below is one TCR beta chain. This sample was taken from a study of blood T cell repertoires in COVID-19. Across the whole study: Material from acute and convalescent COVID-19 was sourced from the United States, Italy and Spain.

V lost 4 bases and J lost 6; bases outside the gene matches: 4. Germline V gene sequence: CDR1 KGHDR, CDR2 SFDVKD. This CDR3 comprises 13 residues. In the 2 weeks before study entry, exposed participants met a COVID-19 case, which was PCR-confirmed or clinician-diagnosed. Using immunoSEQ multiplex PCR, the repertoire was profiled, and TCRdb retains in-frame clones only, with some absent. The sample shows roughly 200,000 clones, roughly four fifths of them seen only once. Sequencing was performed on PBMCs or T cells enriched from blood (not recorded which). The sequence was collected from a woman aged 45-59 years who had been exposed to COVID-19. This chain links TRBV24-1 with TRBJ1-2; 7 nucleotides line up with TRBD1. The CDR3 reads CATSERDSHGYTF. DNA for the CDR3: TGTGCCACCAGTGAAAGGGACAGTCATGGCTACACCTTC.